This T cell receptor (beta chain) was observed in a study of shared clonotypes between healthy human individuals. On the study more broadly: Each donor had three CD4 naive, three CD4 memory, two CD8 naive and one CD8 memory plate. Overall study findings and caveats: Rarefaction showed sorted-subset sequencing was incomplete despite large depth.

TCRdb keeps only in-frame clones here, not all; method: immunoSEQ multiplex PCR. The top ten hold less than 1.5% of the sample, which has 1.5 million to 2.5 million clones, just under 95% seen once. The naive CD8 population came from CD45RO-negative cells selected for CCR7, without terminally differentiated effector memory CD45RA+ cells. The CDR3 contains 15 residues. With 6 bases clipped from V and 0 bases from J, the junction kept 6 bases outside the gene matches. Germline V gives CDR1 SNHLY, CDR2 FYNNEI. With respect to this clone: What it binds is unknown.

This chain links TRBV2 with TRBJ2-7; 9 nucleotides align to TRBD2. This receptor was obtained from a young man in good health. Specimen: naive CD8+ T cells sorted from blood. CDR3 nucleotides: TGTGCCAGCAGGGGCGGACTAGCGACCTCCTACGAGCAGTACTTC. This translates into CASRGGLATSYEQYF. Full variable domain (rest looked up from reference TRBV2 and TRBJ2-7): EPEVTQTPSHQVTQMGQEVILRCVPISNHLYFYWYRQILGQKVEFLVSFYNNEISEKSEIFDDQFSVERPDGSNFTLKIRSTKLEDSAMYFCASRGGLATSYEQYFGPGTRLTVT.